This T cell receptor beta chain was found in a study of PD-1 blockade in classical Hodgkin lymphoma. Turning to the study itself: Nivolumab dosed at 3 mg/kg went to patients intravenously every 2 weeks.

With regard to this clone: Its antigen is unknown.

Study results and limitations: Repertoire difference causes, possibly disease activity or prior therapy, remain undefined. Diminished baseline TCR diversity has been reported in newly diagnosed patients relative to healthy donors.

Time point in this sample: cycle 4 day 1 (C4D1), after five to seven weeks of nivolumab. Each patient's relapse followed autologous stem cell transplantation, and brentuximab vedotin exposure varied. Repertoires were generated with immunoSEQ multiplex PCR, while TCRdb's copy carries only in-frame clones and drops some. The repertoire holds 110,000 or so clones, with roughly 89% as singletons. The source is a human donor with classical Hodgkin lymphoma. Specimen: peripheral blood mononuclear cells (PBMCs), collected before the fourth cycle of nivolumab.

The CDR3 is CASSTIGQGSTDTQYF. In DNA, the CDR3 is TGTGCCAGTAGTACTATCGGACAGGGAAGCACAGATACGCAGTATTTT. The chain recombines TRBV19 with TRBJ2-3, with 8 nucleotides matching TRBD1. The CDR3 consists of 16 residues. The germline CDR1 and CDR2 sequences are LNHDA and SQIVND (reference sequence). Germline trimming cut 4 bases from V and 0 bases from J; bases unmatched to any gene: 6.